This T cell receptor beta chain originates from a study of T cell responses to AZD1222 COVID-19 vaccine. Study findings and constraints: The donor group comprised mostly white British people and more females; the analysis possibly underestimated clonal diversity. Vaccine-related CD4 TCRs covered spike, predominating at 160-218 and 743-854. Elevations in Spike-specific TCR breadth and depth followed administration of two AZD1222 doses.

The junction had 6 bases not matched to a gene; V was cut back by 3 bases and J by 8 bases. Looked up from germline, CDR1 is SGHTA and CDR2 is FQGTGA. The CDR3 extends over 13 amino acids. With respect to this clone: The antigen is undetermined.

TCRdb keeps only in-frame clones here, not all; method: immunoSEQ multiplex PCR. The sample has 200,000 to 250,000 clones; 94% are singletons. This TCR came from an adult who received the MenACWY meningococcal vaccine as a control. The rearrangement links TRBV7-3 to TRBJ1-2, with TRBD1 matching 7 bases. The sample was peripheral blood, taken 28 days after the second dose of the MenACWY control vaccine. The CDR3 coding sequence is TGTGCCAGCAGCTTCGGGACAGTGGGGGGCTACACCTTC. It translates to CASSFGTVGGYTF.